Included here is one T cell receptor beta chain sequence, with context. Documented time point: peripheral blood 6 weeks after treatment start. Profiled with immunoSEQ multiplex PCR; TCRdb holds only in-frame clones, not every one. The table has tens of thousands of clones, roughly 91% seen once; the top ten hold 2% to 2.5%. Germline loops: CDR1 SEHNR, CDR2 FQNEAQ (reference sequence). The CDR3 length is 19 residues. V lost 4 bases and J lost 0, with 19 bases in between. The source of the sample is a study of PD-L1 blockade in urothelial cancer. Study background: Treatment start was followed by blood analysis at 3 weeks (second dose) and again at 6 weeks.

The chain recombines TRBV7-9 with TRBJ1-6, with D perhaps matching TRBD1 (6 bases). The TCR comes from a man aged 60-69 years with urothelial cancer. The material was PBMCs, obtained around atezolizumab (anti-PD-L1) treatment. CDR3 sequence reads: CASSSSPSRGSSYNSPLHF. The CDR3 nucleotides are TGTGCCAGCAGCTCATCGCCATCGAGGGGGAGCTCCTATAATTCACCCCTCCACTTT. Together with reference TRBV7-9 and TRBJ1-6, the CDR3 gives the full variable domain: DTGVSQNPRHKITKRGQNVTFRCDPISEHNRLYWYRQTLGQGPEFLTYFQNEAQLEKSRLLSDRFSAERPKGSFSTLEIQRTEQGDSAMYLCASSSSPSRGSSYNSPLHFGNGTRLTVT.